The clone carrying this T cell receptor beta chain was recorded only once. This record belongs to a study of blood T cell repertoires in COVID-19. Germline CDR1 is SGDLS and CDR2 is YYNGEE. There are 17 residues in the CDR3. The V and J ends lost 0 bases and 6 bases, in that order; junction bases with no gene match: 7. Measured with immunoSEQ multiplex PCR; TCRdb has only the in-frame clones, and not every one. The repertoire has 250,000 to 300,000 clones, around 86% of them found once; the top ten carry about 1.6%. The genes are TRBV9 and TRBJ1-5; TRBD1 matches 12 bases. Sequenced material: peripheral blood. The sequence was collected from a woman between 40 and 55 years old who had recovered from COVID-19. For the CDR3, the DNA is TGTGCCAGCAGCGTAGGGGTCGGGGACAGGGGGCTTCAGCCCCAGCATTTT. This translates into CASSVGVGDRGLQPQHF.